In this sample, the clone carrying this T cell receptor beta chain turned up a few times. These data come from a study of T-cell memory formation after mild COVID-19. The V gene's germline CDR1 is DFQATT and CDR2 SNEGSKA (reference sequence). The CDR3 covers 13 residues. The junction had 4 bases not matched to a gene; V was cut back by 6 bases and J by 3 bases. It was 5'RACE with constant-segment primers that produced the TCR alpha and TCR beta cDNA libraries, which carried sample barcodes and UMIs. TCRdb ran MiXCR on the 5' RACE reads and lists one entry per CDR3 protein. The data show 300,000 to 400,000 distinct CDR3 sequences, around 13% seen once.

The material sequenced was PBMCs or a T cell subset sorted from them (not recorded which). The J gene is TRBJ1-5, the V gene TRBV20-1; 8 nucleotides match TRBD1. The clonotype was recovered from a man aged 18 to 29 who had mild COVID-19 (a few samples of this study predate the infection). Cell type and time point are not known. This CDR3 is CSALGQDNQPQHF. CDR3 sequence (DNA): TGCAGTGCCCTGGGACAGGACAATCAGCCCCAGCATTTT.